This TCR beta chain was sequenced for a study of blood T cell repertoires in COVID-19. The wider study: Italy, Spain and the United States were the sources of the convalescent and acute COVID-19 samples. The cDNA or gDNA used as material had been derived from T cells, B-cell-depleted T cells, or PBMCs.

Clinical history reported by participants formed the basis on which cohorts were assigned. In the original workflow: By means of reference gene primer amplification, nucleated cell counts were estimated. Profiling relied on immunoSEQ multiplex PCR, and the TCRdb table lists in-frame clones only, not all of them. The V and J calls and clone size were taken over from that table, and D and trimming were inferred from the DNA. Here the sample spans fewer than 350,000 clones, approximately 90% being singletons. After removal of 8 bases from V and 9 bases from J, the junction contained 5 bases not matched to a gene. Germline loops: CDR1 MNHEY, CDR2 SVGAGI. This CDR3 spans 13 amino acids.

The sequence derives from a woman in her forties with acute COVID-19. The chain carries TRBV6-5 and TRBJ2-1; 12 positions match TRBD1. Material: PBMCs or T cells enriched from blood (not recorded which). CDR3 bases: TGTGCCAGCCGGGACAGGGGGCAAGGTGAGCAGTTCTTC. It encodes CASRDRGQGEQFF.